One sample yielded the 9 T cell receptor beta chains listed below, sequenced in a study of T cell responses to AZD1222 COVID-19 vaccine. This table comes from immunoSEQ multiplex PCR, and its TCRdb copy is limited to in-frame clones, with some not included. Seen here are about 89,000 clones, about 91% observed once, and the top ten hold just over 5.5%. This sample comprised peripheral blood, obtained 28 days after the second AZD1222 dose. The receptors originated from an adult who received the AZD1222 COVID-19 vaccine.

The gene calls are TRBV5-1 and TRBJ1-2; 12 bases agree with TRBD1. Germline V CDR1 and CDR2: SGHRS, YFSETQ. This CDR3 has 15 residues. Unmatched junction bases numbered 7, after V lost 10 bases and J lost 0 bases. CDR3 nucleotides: TGCGCCGCGACGGGACAGGGGGCGCCTAACTATGGCTACACCTTC. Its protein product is CAATGQGAPNYGYTF.

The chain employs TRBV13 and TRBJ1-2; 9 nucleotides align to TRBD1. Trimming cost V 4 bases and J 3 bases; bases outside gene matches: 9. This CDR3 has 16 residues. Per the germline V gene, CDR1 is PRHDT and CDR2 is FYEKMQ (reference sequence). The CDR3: CASSSEIRDRDYGYTF. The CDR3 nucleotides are TGTGCCAGCAGCTCCGAAATACGGGACAGGGACTATGGCTACACCTTC.

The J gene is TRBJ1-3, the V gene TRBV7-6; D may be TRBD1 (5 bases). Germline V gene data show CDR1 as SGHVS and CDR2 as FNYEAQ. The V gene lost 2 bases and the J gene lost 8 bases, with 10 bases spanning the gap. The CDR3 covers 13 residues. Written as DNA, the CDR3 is TGTGCCAGCAGCTTATCCGGGGCGGACACCATATATTTT. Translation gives CASSLSGADTIYF.

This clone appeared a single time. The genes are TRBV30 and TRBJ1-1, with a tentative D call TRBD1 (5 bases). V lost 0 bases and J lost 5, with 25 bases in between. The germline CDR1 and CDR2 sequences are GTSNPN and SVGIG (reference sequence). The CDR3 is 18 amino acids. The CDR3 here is CAWSVQFQSYRSRTEAFF. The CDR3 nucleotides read TGTGCCTGGAGTGTACAGTTTCAAAGTTACAGGTCGAGGACTGAAGCTTTCTTT.

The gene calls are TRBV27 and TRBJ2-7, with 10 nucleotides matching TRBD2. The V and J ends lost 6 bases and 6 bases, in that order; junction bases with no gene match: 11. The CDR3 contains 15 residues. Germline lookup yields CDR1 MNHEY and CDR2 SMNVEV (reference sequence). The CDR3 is CASRSIGERGGEQYF. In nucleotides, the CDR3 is TGTGCCAGCAGGTCAATTGGAGAGCGGGGGGGCGAGCAGTACTTC.

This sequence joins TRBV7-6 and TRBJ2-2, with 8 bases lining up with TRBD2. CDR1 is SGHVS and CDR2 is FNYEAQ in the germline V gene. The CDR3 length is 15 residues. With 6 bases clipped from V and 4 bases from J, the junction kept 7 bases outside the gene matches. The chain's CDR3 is CASRRTSSTTGELFF. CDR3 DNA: TGTGCCAGCAGGAGGACTAGCTCTACCACCGGGGAGCTGTTTTTT.

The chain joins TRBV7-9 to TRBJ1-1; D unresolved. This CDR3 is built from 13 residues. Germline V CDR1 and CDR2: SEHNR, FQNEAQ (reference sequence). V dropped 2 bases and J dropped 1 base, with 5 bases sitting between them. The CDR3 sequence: CASSLRRNTEAFF. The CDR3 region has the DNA TGTGCCAGCAGCTTACGACGGAACACTGAAGCTTTCTTT. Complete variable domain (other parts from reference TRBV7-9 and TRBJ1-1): DTGVSQNPRHKITKRGQNVTFRCDPISEHNRLYWYRQTLGQGPEFLTYFQNEAQLEKSRLLSDRFSAERPKGSFSTLEIQRTEQGDSAMYLCASSLRRNTEAFFGQGTRLTVV.

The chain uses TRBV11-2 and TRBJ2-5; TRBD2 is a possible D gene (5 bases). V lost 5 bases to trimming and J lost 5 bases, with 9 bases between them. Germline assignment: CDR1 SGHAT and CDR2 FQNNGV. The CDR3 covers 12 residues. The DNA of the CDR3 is TGTGCCAGCAGCGTCGAGCGGGAGACCCAGTACTTC. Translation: CASSVERETQYF.

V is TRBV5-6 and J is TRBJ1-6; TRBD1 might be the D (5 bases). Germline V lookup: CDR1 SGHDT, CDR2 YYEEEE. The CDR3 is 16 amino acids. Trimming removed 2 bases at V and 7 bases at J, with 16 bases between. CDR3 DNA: TGTGCCAGCAGCTTTCAGGGCCCCACTATAAATTCACCCCTCCACTTT. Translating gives CASSFQGPTINSPLHF.